What follows are 19 T cell receptor beta chains derived from one specimen sequenced in a study of blood T cell repertoires in COVID-19 (dated by TCRdb to the early 2020s). The library was made by the immunoSEQ multiplex PCR assay. TCRdb limited this immuneACCESS table to in-frame rearrangements with V and J called. A share of clones is missing; checked studies link under half to unresolved V genes, and the rest is unexplained. Present in this sample are about 83,000 clones, 85% to 90% of which were seen just once. Together, the top ten hold around a fifth of the sample. The material sequenced was peripheral blood. All receptors derive from a woman aged 80 or over in a cohort sampled during active or convalescent COVID-19.

The V call is TRBV6-6, the J call TRBJ1-2; 12 nucleotides match TRBD1. CDR3 length: 15 residues. Losses at the gene ends were 6 bases for V and 8 bases for J; bases not matched to a gene: 10. The germline gives CDR1 MNHNY, CDR2 SVGAGI (reference sequence). The CDR3 loop is CASSPPGQGARGYTF. CDR3 bases: TGTGCCAGCAGCCCCCCGGGACAGGGGGCGCGGGGCTACACCTTC.

The chain employs TRBV27 and TRBJ1-5; a possible D gene is TRBD1 (6 bases). Trimming left V 6 bases short and J 0 bases short, with 15 bases between. CDR3 length: 16 residues. Per germline, CDR1 MNHEY and CDR2 SMNVEV (reference sequence). In DNA, the CDR3 is TGTGCCAGCAGCATAGACAGGACCCATAGCAATCAGCCCCAGCATTTT. This gives the protein CASSIDRTHSNQPQHF.

V usage is TRBV9 and J usage is TRBJ2-2; 7 nucleotides agree with TRBD2. Germline CDR1 and CDR2: SGDLS and YYNGEE. The CDR3 extends over 15 amino acids. The ends lost 2 bases at V and 0 bases at J; junction bases unmatched: 1. This chain's CDR3 is CASSVLAANTGELFF. The CDR3 DNA sequence: TGTGCCAGCAGCGTGCTAGCGGCGAACACCGGGGAGCTGTTTTTT. Combining the CDR3 with reference TRBV9 and TRBJ2-2 gives the whole variable domain DSGVTQTPKHLITATGQRVTLRCSPRSGDLSVYWYQQSLDQGLQFLIQYYNGEERAKGNILERFSAQQFPDLHSELNLSSLELGDSALYFCASSVLAANTGELFFGEGSRLTVL.

The rearrangement uses TRBV7-9 and TRBJ1-6; D gene ambiguous. The germline V gene has CDR1 SEHNR and CDR2 FQNEAQ (reference sequence). The CDR3 length is 15 residues. V was clipped by 0 bases and J by 6 bases, with 9 bases between them. The CDR3 DNA reads as TGTGCCAGCAGCTTAGCGGCCAGTTTTAATTCACCCCTCCACTTT. Translated: CASSLAASFNSPLHF.

The chain joins TRBV9 to TRBJ2-3, with 7 nucleotides matching TRBD2. This CDR3 spans 16 amino acids. Germline CDR1 reads SGDLS; CDR2 reads YYNGEE. V lost 0 bases to trimming and J lost 1 base; unmatched junction nucleotides: 5. CDR3 sequence (DNA): TGTGCCAGCAGCGTAGGCGGGAGAGACGGCACAGATACGCAGTATTTT. This translates into CASSVGGRDGTDTQYF.

The chain uses TRBV11-2 and TRBJ2-2; TRBD1 is a possible D gene (7 bases). V was clipped by 5 bases and J by 7 bases, with 20 bases between them. CDR3 length equals 16 residues. CDR1 SGHAT and CDR2 FQNNGV come from the germline V gene. CDR3 protein: CASSPARGASHGELFF. The CDR3, as DNA: TGTGCCAGCAGCCCGGCCAGGGGGGCGTCGCACGGGGAGCTGTTTTTT.

The rearrangement uses TRBV27 and TRBJ2-2; 7 bases map to TRBD2. Germline CDR1 is MNHEY and CDR2 is SMNVEV (reference sequence). The trim removed 2 bases at V and 6 bases at J, leaving 3 bases unmatched. The CDR3 extends over 14 amino acids. The CDR3: CASSLNGRPGELFF. CDR3 sequence (DNA): TGTGCCAGCAGTTTAAACGGGAGGCCCGGGGAGCTGTTTTTT.

The rearrangement joins TRBV6-5 to TRBJ2-1; 7 bases map to TRBD2. CDR3 length: 12 amino acids. Germline V lookup: CDR1 MNHEY, CDR2 SVGAGI. Trimming removed 10 bases from V and 4 bases from J; junction bases left unmatched: 4. This CDR3 reads CATTLAYNEQFF. CDR3 sequence (DNA): TGTGCCACAACACTAGCGTACAATGAGCAGTTCTTC.

The chain couples TRBV19 to TRBJ1-4; 10 positions match TRBD1. Germline-derived CDR1 and CDR2 are LNHDA and SQIVND (reference sequence). There are 15 residues in the CDR3. V shed 5 bases and J 7 bases; nucleotides not matched to a gene: 7. CDR3 sequence (DNA): TGTGCCAGTAGTGCTCGGGACAGGGGCGGTGAAAAACTGTTTTTT. Translated: CASSARDRGGEKLFF.

Only one count was recorded for this clone. The chain is built from TRBV5-4 and TRBJ1-1; 7 nucleotides agree with TRBD1. V dropped 5 bases and J dropped 1; count of bases not matched to a gene: 8. Germline assignment: CDR1 SGHNT and CDR2 YYREEE (reference sequence). CDR3 length: 15 amino acids. Here the CDR3 reads CASRPTGRGNTEAFF. In nucleotides, the CDR3 is TGTGCCAGCAGACCGACAGGGCGTGGGAACACTGAAGCTTTCTTT.

The chain recombines TRBV5-1 with TRBJ2-7; 7 bases map to TRBD1. The CDR3 spans 15 residues. V lost 0 bases and J lost 1; bases outside the gene matches: 4. The germline V gene has CDR1 SGHRS and CDR2 YFSETQ. CDR3: CASSLGYRGSYEQYF. The DNA for the CDR3 is TGCGCCAGCAGCTTGGGGTACAGGGGTTCCTACGAGCAGTACTTC.

This rearrangement joins TRBV19 to TRBJ1-4; no clear D. This CDR3 region has 14 residues. Per germline, CDR1 LNHDA and CDR2 SQIVND (reference sequence). Trimming stripped 6 bases from V and 5 bases from J, with 13 bases between. The CDR3 DNA follows: TGTGCCAGTAGGAGGGAACGGAGAAATGAAAAACTGTTTTTT. Translated: CASRRERRNEKLFF.

The V and J genes are TRBV7-8 and TRBJ1-1, with TRBD1 matching over 9 bases. This CDR3 is built from 13 residues. J was trimmed by 5 bases and V by 7 bases; bases with no gene match: 5. Per the germline V gene, CDR1 is SGHVS and CDR2 is FQNEAQ. CDR3 sequence: CASNLGQGTEAFF. Here the CDR3 DNA reads TGTGCCAGCAACCTTGGACAGGGGACTGAAGCTTTCTTT.

V gene TRBV2 combines with J gene TRBJ2-5; TRBD2 matches at 11 bases. J gave up 5 bases and V 6 bases, and 5 bases lay outside the gene matches. There are 14 residues in the CDR3. CDR1 is SNHLY and CDR2 is FYNNEI in the germline V gene. The CDR3 DNA reads as TGTGCCAGCAGAGAACTAGCGGGAGTTGAGACCCAGTACTTC. Residues: CASRELAGVETQYF.

This sequence joins TRBV6-2 or TRBV6-3 and TRBJ1-4, with TRBD1 matching over 9 bases. V dropped 1 base and J dropped 8; count of bases not matched to a gene: 5. This CDR3 is 15 amino acids long. Germline CDR1 MNHEY, CDR2 SVGEGT. The CDR3 is CASSYFGTGREKLFF. Written as DNA, the CDR3 is TGTGCCAGCAGTTACTTCGGGACAGGGAGGGAAAAACTGTTTTTT.

V and J are TRBV18 and TRBJ2-7; 8 nucleotides match TRBD1. The CDR3 is 15 residues long. CDR1 is KGHSH and CDR2 is LQKENI in the germline V gene. V was pared by 3 bases and J by 5 bases, with 9 bases of the junction left unmatched. The CDR3 sequence is CASSPGQGEGNEQYF. In nucleotides, the CDR3 is TGTGCCAGCTCACCCGGACAGGGCGAGGGTAACGAGCAGTACTTC.

CDR3 sequence: CASSIEGQQNEKLFF. The CDR3 region has the DNA TGTGCCAGTAGTATAGAGGGACAGCAGAATGAAAAACTGTTTTTT. The chain carries TRBV19 and TRBJ1-4; 7 bases are shared with TRBD1. V shed 0 bases and J 5 bases; nucleotides not matched to a gene: 3. CDR1 and CDR2 from the germline V gene are LNHDA and SQIVND (reference sequence). This CDR3 contains 15 residues.

The gene calls are TRBV5-1 and TRBJ2-1; possible D gene TRBD1, 6 bases. The V and J ends lost 4 bases and 9 bases respectively, with 23 bases between them. The CDR3 consists of 16 residues. The germline gives CDR1 SGHRS, CDR2 YFSETQ. CDR3 residues: CASSPTGDKALSEQFF. The CDR3 DNA is TGCGCCAGCAGCCCAACCGGGGACAAGGCTCTCAGTGAGCAGTTCTTC.

This sequence joins TRBV28 and TRBJ1-5, with TRBD1 matching 7 bases. Germline trimming cut 6 bases from V and 1 base from J; bases unmatched to any gene: 9. Germline CDR1 is MDHEN and CDR2 is SYDVKM. This CDR3 comprises 16 residues. This CDR3 is CASRPTGLNSNQPQHF. Here the CDR3 DNA reads TGTGCCAGCAGACCGACAGGGCTTAACAGCAATCAGCCCCAGCATTTT.